Below, 5 T cell receptor beta chains from the same sample are listed, as sequenced in a study of blood T cell repertoires in COVID-19. Libraries were prepared by immunoSEQ multiplex PCR; TCRdb keeps only in-frame clonotypes and omits some of them. The sample has 150,000 to 200,000 clones; about 77% are singletons. Sequencing was performed on PBMCs or T cells enriched from blood (not recorded which). All receptors come from a woman between 50 and 59 years old with acute COVID-19.

Only a few counts were recorded for this clone. This chain links TRBV5-1 with TRBJ2-2, with TRBD1 identical over 7 bases. The CDR3 is made up of 17 amino acids. The J segment lost 5 bases and the V segment lost 0 bases, leaving 10 bases of the junction unmatched. Germline-derived CDR1 and CDR2 are SGHRS and YFSETQ. CDR3: CASSLGGRQGRTGELFF. CDR3 nucleotide sequence: TGCGCCAGCAGCTTGGGGGGCAGACAGGGAAGGACCGGGGAGCTGTTTTTT.

The J gene is TRBJ1-4, the V gene TRBV18; no clear D. The CDR3 length is 14 residues. V lost 4 bases and J 5 bases, leaving 11 bases between the germline ends. CDR1 is KGHSH, CDR2 LQKENI, per germline. As DNA, the CDR3 is TGTGCCAGCTCACGGAATCAGGAAAATGAAAAACTGTTTTTT. Residues: CASSRNQENEKLFF.

The CDR3 region is CASSPRDTGELFF. Here the CDR3 DNA reads TGTGCCAGCAGCCCCCGGGACACCGGGGAGCTGTTTTTT. V gene TRBV7-3 combines with J gene TRBJ2-2; D call uncertain. This CDR3 contains 13 residues. Germline V lookup: CDR1 SGHTA, CDR2 FQGTGA. V lost 5 bases and J lost 3, with 7 bases in between.

The rearrangement links TRBV19 to TRBJ1-1, with TRBD1 matching 8 bases. V trimming: 7 bases; J trimming: 4 bases; junction bases outside the gene matches: 11. CDR1 is LNHDA, CDR2 SQIVND, per germline (reference sequence). The CDR3 length is 15 residues. The CDR3 region has the DNA TGTGCCAGTAAACGGGGTGTCACAGGGGGCACTGAAGCTTTCTTT. Encoded protein: CASKRGVTGGTEAFF.

Notes on this clone: One base away lies a much larger clone, so this may be a sequencing read error. The chain couples TRBV2 to TRBJ1-6; TRBD1 aligns across 10 bases. The germline gives CDR1 SNHLY, CDR2 FYNNEI. The CDR3 loop spans 14 amino acids. J was trimmed by 9 bases and V by 5 bases; bases with no gene match: 4. The CDR3 DNA follows: TGTGCCAGCAGTCCCGGGACAGGGGCTTCACCCCTCCACTTT. This encodes CASSPGTGASPLHF.